The 30 T cell receptor beta chains below were found in one sample sequenced in a study of radiotherapy plus CTLA-4 blockade in lung cancer. Sequenced by immunoSEQ multiplex PCR; TCRdb stores in-frame clones only, minus some. The top ten clones hold 0.82% of a sample with fewer than 100,000 clones, around 83% of them seen once. The sample here was peripheral blood, taken from a patient treated with radiotherapy plus ipilimumab. The receptors were gathered from a human donor with non-small cell lung cancer who had stable disease on radiotherapy plus ipilimumab.

This sequence joins TRBV5-1 and TRBJ2-4; TRBD2 aligns across 9 bases. CDR1 is SGHRS, CDR2 YFSETQ, per germline. The ends lost 3 bases at V and 6 bases at J; junction bases unmatched: 10. The CDR3 has 16 amino acids. The CDR3, as DNA: TGCGCCAGCAGCTCTGCACTAGCGGGTAGACTAAACATTCAGTACTTC. The encoded protein is CASSSALAGRLNIQYF.

Concerning this clone: One end of the junction is discordant with germline, which a read error may explain. This chain joins TRBV5-4 and TRBJ1-6; 7 bases are shared with TRBD1. Germline V gives CDR1 SGHNT, CDR2 YYREEE (reference sequence). The CDR3 has 15 amino acids. The CDR3 spells CASSGLDRYNSPLHF. The DNA of the CDR3 is TGTGCCAGCAGCGGCCTGGACAGGTATAACTCACCCCTCCACTTT.

The chain joins TRBV15 to TRBJ2-6; TRBD1 matches 7 bases. V lost 5 bases to trimming and J lost 2 bases; unmatched junction nucleotides: 0. The CDR3 covers 14 residues. CDR1 and CDR2 (germline): LNHNV, YYDKDF (reference sequence). The CDR3: CATSQGAGANVLTF. In DNA form, the CDR3 reads TGTGCCACCAGCCAGGGGGCTGGGGCCAACGTCCTGACTTTC.

V and J are TRBV28 and TRBJ2-7, with 7 bases aligning to TRBD2. V was clipped by 6 bases and J by 3 bases; unmatched bases: 8. Germline CDR1 MDHEN, CDR2 SYDVKM. The CDR3 totals 14 residues. Here the CDR3 reads CASSPSGNYYEQYF. CDR3 bases: TGTGCCAGCAGCCCGAGCGGGAATTACTACGAGCAGTACTTC.

This clone was recorded only once. The rearrangement links TRBV7-6 to TRBJ2-2; no firm D call. Germline V CDR1 and CDR2: SGHVS, FNYEAQ. The CDR3 contains 15 residues. The V and J ends lost 7 bases and 6 bases respectively, with 18 bases between them. The CDR3 loop reads CASTSSSLRAGELFF. The DNA for the CDR3 is TGTGCCAGCACCTCATCCTCGTTAAGGGCCGGGGAGCTGTTTTTT.

CDR3 region: CASSYYGRDYGYTF. The CDR3 DNA sequence: TGTGCCAGCAGTTACTATGGCAGGGACTATGGCTACACCTTC. The chain links TRBV6-5 to TRBJ1-2; TRBD1 might be the D (5 bases). The germline V gene encodes CDR1 MNHEY and CDR2 SVGAGI. Trimming removed 1 base at V and 3 bases at J, with 9 bases between. The CDR3 is made up of 14 amino acids.

The chain carries TRBV30 and TRBJ1-2; TRBD1 is a possible D gene (6 bases). Germline V gene lookup returns CDR1 GTSNPN and CDR2 SVGIG (reference sequence). V lost 4 bases to trimming and J lost 3 bases, with 9 bases between them. This CDR3 comprises 12 residues. CDR3 sequence: CAWNREDYGYTF. The CDR3 DNA reads as TGTGCCTGGAACAGGGAGGACTATGGCTACACCTTC.

The chain employs TRBV9 and TRBJ2-2; D unclear. This CDR3 is built from 17 residues. V dropped 4 bases and J dropped 2 bases, with 18 bases sitting between them. Per the germline V gene, CDR1 is SGDLS and CDR2 is YYNGEE. The CDR3 reads CASSPEVWQSNTGELFF. CDR3 DNA sequence: TGTGCCAGCAGCCCAGAGGTTTGGCAGAGTAACACCGGGGAGCTGTTTTTT.

This clone was detected a few times. The CDR3 DNA reads TGCAGTGCTGAGGCCTCCAAGACCCAGTACTTC. Residues: CSAEASKTQYF. The chain has TRBV20-1 and TRBJ2-5; D is uncertain. This CDR3 has 11 amino acids. The ends were cut back, 5 bases at V and 6 bases at J, with 10 bases in the middle. In germline, CDR1 is DFQATT, CDR2 SNEGSKA (reference sequence).

The rearrangement links TRBV28 to TRBJ2-1; 8 nucleotides agree with TRBD2. The junction had 2 bases not matched to a gene; V was cut back by 0 bases and J by 4 bases. Germline V gives CDR1 MDHEN, CDR2 SYDVKM. The CDR3 has 15 amino acids. The CDR3 protein is CASSLWRGAYNEQFF. Here the CDR3 DNA reads TGTGCCAGCAGTTTATGGCGGGGGGCGTACAATGAGCAGTTCTTC.

The gene calls are TRBV5-1 and TRBJ2-3, with 10 bases matching TRBD2. V trimming: 0 bases; J trimming: 2 bases; junction bases outside the gene matches: 6. This CDR3 has 17 amino acids. Germline-derived CDR1 and CDR2 are SGHRS and YFSETQ. Here the CDR3 DNA reads TGCGCCAGCAGCTTGGGCGAACTAGCGGGGTTCACAGATACGCAGTATTTT. The encoded protein is CASSLGELAGFTDTQYF. The complete variable domain, with remaining parts taken from reference TRBV5-1 and TRBJ2-3, reads KAGVTQTPRYLIKTRGQQVTLSCSPISGHRSVSWYQQTPGQGLQFLFEYFSETQRNKGNFPGRFSGRQFSNSRSEMNVSTLELGDSALYLCASSLGELAGFTDTQYFGPGTRLTVL.

The chain uses TRBV18 and TRBJ2-5; D remains ambiguous. V shed 3 bases and J shed 2 bases, with 13 bases lying between them. The length of the CDR3 is 15 residues. Germline V CDR1 and CDR2: KGHSH, LQKENI. Here the CDR3 reads CASSPIVTVQETQYF. The CDR3 DNA reads as TGTGCCAGCTCACCTATCGTAACGGTACAAGAGACCCAGTACTTC. Supplemented by reference TRBV18 and TRBJ2-5, the full variable domain reads NAGVMQNPRHLVRRRGQEARLRCSPMKGHSHVYWYRQLPEEGLKFMVYLQKENIIDESGMPKERFSAEFPKEGPSILRIQQVVRGDSAAYFCASSPIVTVQETQYFGPGTRLLVL.

The chain carries TRBV5-1 and TRBJ2-7, with TRBD2 identical over 7 bases. This CDR3 has 15 residues. Germline loops: CDR1 SGHRS, CDR2 YFSETQ. J gave up 0 bases and V 7 bases, and 10 bases lay outside the gene matches. CDR3 sequence: CASFNPGGSSYEQYF. The CDR3 nucleotides read TGCGCCAGCTTCAACCCCGGGGGGAGCTCCTACGAGCAGTACTTC.

This sequence joins TRBV7-8 and TRBJ2-3; possibly TRBD1 for D (8 bases). Germline V gives CDR1 SGHVS, CDR2 FQNEAQ. V lost 1 base and J 7 bases, leaving 15 bases between the germline ends. This CDR3 is 15 amino acids long. The CDR3 is CASSLGTGRGNTQYF. In DNA, the CDR3 is TGTGCCAGCAGCTTAGGGACAGGGAGGGGAAATACGCAGTATTTT.

V usage is TRBV2 and J usage is TRBJ2-5; 10 bases agree with TRBD2. Germline V gene data show CDR1 as SNHLY and CDR2 as FYNNEI. The CDR3 loop spans 18 amino acids. The junction had 12 bases not matched to a gene; V was cut back by 5 bases and J by 0 bases. The CDR3 reads CASSPGTSARPYQETQYF. The DNA for the CDR3 is TGTGCCAGCAGTCCCGGGACTAGCGCAAGACCGTACCAAGAGACCCAGTACTTC.

In DNA, the CDR3 is TGTGCCAGCAGTTGGGGCGCTGGTTATGGCTACACCTTC. Translated, it gives CASSWGAGYGYTF. The genes are TRBV28 and TRBJ1-2, with D perhaps TRBD1 (5 bases). The CDR3 has 13 residues. CDR1 and CDR2 (germline): MDHEN, SYDVKM. The V and J ends lost 4 bases and 5 bases respectively, with 11 bases between them.

In its sample, this clone was seen once. DNA of the CDR3: TGTGCCAGCAGTTTACGTCAGAGCTATGGCTACACCTTC. This gives the protein CASSLRQSYGYTF. The rearrangement joins TRBV28 to TRBJ1-2; D gene uncertain. This CDR3 spans 13 amino acids. Trimming left V 2 bases short and J 4 bases short, with 8 bases between. The germline gives CDR1 MDHEN, CDR2 SYDVKM.

The CDR3 sequence: CASSLYAGGDTQYF. The CDR3 DNA sequence: TGTGCCAGCAGCTTATACGCCGGGGGAGATACGCAGTATTTT. The chain links TRBV7-2 to TRBJ2-3; TRBD2 is a possible D gene (6 bases). The CDR3 is 14 amino acids. Germline CDR1 reads SGHTA; CDR2 reads FQGNSA. V dropped 2 bases and J dropped 5 bases, with 11 bases sitting between them.

This clone was detected a few times. The gene calls are TRBV18 and TRBJ1-3; D unresolved. V was clipped by 3 bases and J by 4 bases, with 10 bases between them. Germline V gene sequence: CDR1 KGHSH, CDR2 LQKENI. The CDR3 runs 14 residues. The CDR3, as DNA: TGTGCCAGCTCACCGGGCAGCTCCGGAAACACCATATATTTT. This codes for CASSPGSSGNTIYF.

The chain joins TRBV15 to TRBJ2-3, with TRBD2 matching over 9 bases. CDR1 LNHNV and CDR2 YYDKDF come from the germline V gene (reference sequence). CDR3 length: 15 amino acids. V dropped 5 bases and J dropped 1; count of bases not matched to a gene: 4. The CDR3 protein is CATSERTSGTDTQYF. CDR3 DNA: TGTGCCACCAGCGAGAGGACTAGCGGCACAGATACGCAGTATTTT.

V is TRBV28 and J is TRBJ1-5; possibly TRBD1 for D (5 bases). The CDR3 runs to 15 residues. Per the germline V gene, CDR1 is MDHEN and CDR2 is SYDVKM. This CDR3 is CATINQGIFNQPQHF. DNA of the CDR3: TGTGCTACTATCAATCAGGGTATCTTCAATCAGCCCCAGCATTTT. Complete variable domain (other parts from reference TRBV28 and TRBJ1-5): DVKVTQSSRYLVKRTGEKVFLECVQDMDHENMFWYRQDPGLGLRLIYFSYDVKMKEKGDIPEGYSVSREKKERFSLILESASTNQTSMYLCATINQGIFNQPQHFGDGTRLSIL.

The table lists this clone with a count of one. This chain uses TRBV7-8 with TRBJ2-3; a possible D gene is TRBD2 (6 bases). Germline V lookup: CDR1 SGHVS, CDR2 FQNEAQ. Between the trimmed V and J ends, which lost 5 bases and 6 bases, there was a span of 18 bases. This CDR3 is built from 15 residues. In nucleotides, the CDR3 is TGTGCCAGCAGCCTTACGGGACTCCCCCGGGATACGCAGTATTTT. Translated: CASSLTGLPRDTQYF. Looking up the rest from reference TRBV7-8 and TRBJ2-3 gives the full variable domain: GAGVSQSPRYKVAKRGQDVALRCDPISGHVSLFWYQQALGQGPEFLTYFQNEAQLDKSGLPSDRFFAERPEGSVSTLKIQRTQQEDSAVYLCASSLTGLPRDTQYFGPGTRLTVL.

The chain couples TRBV7-8 to TRBJ2-1; 8 nucleotides align to TRBD2. The CDR3 runs 16 residues. Germline CDR1 is SGHVS and CDR2 is FQNEAQ. V shed 5 bases and J 2 bases; nucleotides not matched to a gene: 8. Here the CDR3 reads CASSPAAGVPYNEQFF. DNA for the CDR3: TGTGCCAGCAGCCCAGCAGCGGGAGTCCCCTACAATGAGCAGTTCTTC. The variable domain in full, with the rest retrieved from reference TRBV7-8 and TRBJ2-1, is GAGVSQSPRYKVAKRGQDVALRCDPISGHVSLFWYQQALGQGPEFLTYFQNEAQLDKSGLPSDRFFAERPEGSVSTLKIQRTQQEDSAVYLCASSPAAGVPYNEQFFGPGTRLTVL.

Note on this clone: An end of the junction differs from the germline gene, which may be a read error. This CDR3 is CVSSYPERNYGYTF. CDR3 DNA sequence: TGTGTCAGCAGTTACCCGGAAAGGAACTATGGCTACACCTTC. The chain has TRBV6-6 and TRBJ1-2; no firm D call. This CDR3 is built from 14 residues. Germline-derived CDR1 and CDR2 are MNHNY and SVGAGI (reference sequence).

J is TRBJ1-1 and V is TRBV11-2; TRBD1 agrees at 8 bases. V dropped 6 bases and J dropped 11; count of bases not matched to a gene: 8. There are 12 residues in the CDR3. From germline, CDR1 is SGHAT and CDR2 FQNNGV. The DNA for the CDR3 is TGTGCCAGCAGTGGGCAGGGGGCGGACGCTTTCTTT. The encoded protein is CASSGQGADAFF.

Details on this clone: This specimen includes other DNA sequences encoding the same CDR3. This chain links TRBV30 with TRBJ2-7, with 9 bases identical to TRBD1. Unmatched junction bases numbered 8, after V lost 5 bases and J lost 6 bases. The germline V gene encodes CDR1 GTSNPN and CDR2 SVGIG (reference sequence). This CDR3 is 13 amino acids long. CDR3 sequence: CAWGRDRVGEQYF. The CDR3 DNA reads TGTGCCTGGGGGCGGGACAGGGTGGGCGAGCAGTACTTC.

This clone was detected only a few times. This chain connects TRBV5-6 to TRBJ2-7, with 8 bases identical to TRBD1. Germline V lookup: CDR1 SGHDT, CDR2 YYEEEE. V lost 4 bases and J lost 5; bases outside the gene matches: 17. This CDR3 has 17 residues. CDR3 loop: CASSKPSGTGYTHEQYF. The CDR3 DNA follows: TGTGCCAGCAGCAAGCCTTCCGGGACAGGATATACTCACGAGCAGTACTTC.

J is TRBJ1-1 and V is TRBV19; D unresolved. This CDR3 region has 16 residues. From germline, CDR1 is LNHDA and CDR2 SQIVND (reference sequence). Trimming stripped 1 base from V and 5 bases from J, with 17 bases between. The CDR3 is CASSIAGAVMGTEAFF. Here the CDR3 DNA reads TGTGCCAGTAGTATAGCGGGAGCCGTTATGGGGACTGAAGCTTTCTTT.

This chain joins TRBV27 and TRBJ2-1; TRBD1 agrees at 8 bases. Germline assignment: CDR1 MNHEY and CDR2 SMNVEV (reference sequence). V was clipped by 10 bases and J by 0 bases; unmatched bases: 8. The CDR3 runs 15 residues. The CDR3 nucleotides read TGTGCCACCAGCGGACAGGGTCTCTCCTACAATGAGCAGTTCTTC. Translated: CATSGQGLSYNEQFF.

V gene TRBV7-3 combines with J gene TRBJ2-2, with a tentative D call TRBD1 (5 bases). Trimming cost V 10 bases and J 5 bases, with 11 bases left between them. Germline CDR1 and CDR2: SGHTA and FQGTGA. The CDR3 runs to 12 residues. The DNA of the CDR3 is TGTGCCACCCAGGGCGGAACCGGGGAGCTGTTTTTT. It specifies CATQGGTGELFF.